These T cell receptor beta chains were read from a single sample in a study of identical twins. Each CDR3 protein is one row after TCRdb ran MiXCR on the 5' RACE reads. The repertoire has a few hundred thousand distinct CDR3 sequences, roughly an eighth of them found once; the top ten carry about 0.97%. Another study also made use of these data, one on yellow fever vaccine responses in identical twins.

Specimen: CD4+ T cells sorted from blood. Source of these receptors: a woman aged 18 to 35 in good health. CDR3s include the opening cysteine and the closing phenylalanine or tryptophan. The order of the fields is clone size, J gene, V gene, D gene, CDR3 length, CDR3 protein, CDR3 DNA. D genes are given only for firm matches. Size is omitted from some rows. Given values are once, few, many or a class for expanded clones.

>NA|TRBJ2-1|TRBV7-3|NA|15
CASSFRGTVMNEQFF
TGTGCCAGCAGCTTTAGGGGGACTGTTATGAATGAGCAGTTCTTC
>few|TRBJ2-1|TRBV2|NA|15
CASKGTAILYNEQFF
TGTGCCAGCAAAGGAACGGCGATCCTATACAATGAGCAGTTCTTC
>many|TRBJ2-5|TRBV12-3/TRBV12-4|NA|13
CASRYIWVETQYF
TGTGCCAGCAGATATATTTGGGTAGAGACCCAGTACTTC
>few|TRBJ2-3|TRBV14|TRBD2|15
CASSQGLALADTQYF
TGTGCCAGCAGCCAAGGACTAGCGTTGGCAGATACGCAGTATTTT
>NA|TRBJ2-1|TRBV11-2|TRBD1|16
CASSPLRDRDYNEQFF
TGTGCCAGCAGCCCATTGAGGGACAGGGATTACAATGAGCAGTTCTTC
>NA|TRBJ2-1|TRBV5-7|NA|15
CASSPGLPCYNEQFF
TGTGCCAGCAGCCCCGGGCTCCCATGCTACAATGAGCAGTTCTTC
>NA|TRBJ2-3|TRBV7-2|TRBD2|18
CASSLVRLAGPGTDTQYF
TGTGCCAGCAGCTTAGTGCGACTAGCGGGACCTGGTACAGATACGCAGTATTTT
>many|TRBJ2-3|TRBV6-5|TRBD2|16
CASSYQGGSWGDTQYF
TGTGCCAGCAGTTACCAGGGCGGGAGCTGGGGAGATACGCAGTATTTT
>NA|TRBJ1-1|TRBV27|NA|15
CASSLIWGSTTEAFF
TGTGCCAGCAGTTTAATTTGGGGCTCAACCACTGAAGCTTTCTTT
>NA|TRBJ2-1|TRBV18|TRBD2|17
CASSPRTSGGSYNEQFF
TGTGCCAGCTCACCTCGGACTAGCGGGGGGAGTTACAATGAGCAGTTCTTC
>few|TRBJ2-2|TRBV20-1|TRBD1|15
CCARAPGTATGELFF
TGCTGTGCTAGGGCGCCAGGGACAGCCACCGGGGAGCTGTTTTTT
>NA|TRBJ2-7|TRBV3-1|TRBD1|14
CASSFLGTGYEQYF
TGTGCCAGCAGCTTTTTAGGGACAGGATACGAGCAGTACTTC
>NA|TRBJ2-3|TRBV5-1|NA|16
CASSLEGIITTDTQYF
TGCGCCAGCAGCTTGGAAGGGATCATTACCACAGATACGCAGTATTTT
>NA|TRBJ1-2|TRBV12-3/TRBV12-4|NA|17
CASSTKRPGIIPYGYTF
TGTGCCAGCAGTACGAAACGGCCAGGGATTATTCCCTATGGCTACACCTTC
>NA|TRBJ2-3|TRBV9|NA|16
CASSVASPRTTDTQYF
TGTGCCAGCAGCGTAGCCAGTCCCCGAACAACAGATACGCAGTATTTT
>few|TRBJ2-1|TRBV2|NA|15
CASIRREGAYNEQFF
TGTGCCAGCATCAGGAGGGAGGGGGCCTACAATGAGCAGTTCTTC
>NA|TRBJ1-5|TRBV7-9|NA|13
CASSFLGDQPQHF
TGTGCCAGCAGCTTTCTCGGGGATCAGCCCCAGCATTTT
>few|TRBJ1-1|TRBV18|NA|16
CASSPPGSNMNTEAFF
TGTGCCAGCTCACCACCGGGCAGTAACATGAACACTGAAGCTTTCTTT
>NA|TRBJ1-1|TRBV6-1|NA|13
CASRRGSDTEAFF
TGTGCCAGCAGGAGAGGGTCGGACACTGAAGCTTTCTTT
>few|TRBJ1-3|TRBV29-1|TRBD1|14
CSVGLGQVGNTIYF
TGCAGCGTTGGCCTAGGACAGGTGGGAAACACCATATATTTT
>many|TRBJ2-2|TRBV7-9|TRBD1|14
CASSTKTGGGELFF
TGTGCCAGCAGCACGAAGACAGGGGGCGGGGAGCTGTTTTTT
>few|TRBJ2-5|TRBV4-2|NA|14
CASSQELGRETQYF
TGTGCCAGCAGCCAAGAGTTGGGTCGGGAGACCCAGTACTTC
>few|TRBJ2-2|TRBV6-2/TRBV6-3|TRBD2|17
CASSYYRVAGVAGELFF
TGTGCCAGCAGTTACTATCGGGTAGCGGGGGTAGCCGGGGAGCTGTTTTTT
>few|TRBJ2-7|TRBV14|NA|14
CASSPTGATYEQYF
TGTGCCAGCAGCCCAACGGGGGCAACCTACGAGCAGTACTTC
>NA|TRBJ2-7|TRBV7-2|TRBD1|14
CASSQPGQEREQYF
TGTGCCAGCAGCCAACCGGGACAGGAGAGGGAGCAGTACTTC
>many|TRBJ2-7|TRBV5-1|NA|15
CASSFQGGSSYEQYF
TGCGCCAGCAGCTTTCAGGGGGGGAGCTCCTACGAGCAGTACTTC
>NA|TRBJ2-1|TRBV5-6|TRBD2|17
CASSLAVVGGSYNEQFF
TGTGCCAGCAGCTTGGCCGTGGTGGGGGGGTCCTACAATGAGCAGTTCTTC
>NA|TRBJ2-3|TRBV5-1|TRBD2|15
CASSLVGTKRDTQYF
TGCGCCAGCAGCTTGGTGGGGACTAAGAGGGATACGCAGTATTTT
>many|TRBJ2-1|TRBV5-1|NA|15
CASSPTRGAYNEQFF
TGCGCCAGCAGTCCCACTAGGGGGGCCTACAATGAGCAGTTCTTC
>many|TRBJ2-7|TRBV6-5|NA|12
CASSRQGGEQYF
TGTGCCAGCAGCCGCCAGGGTGGGGAGCAGTACTTC
>many|TRBJ2-7|TRBV30|TRBD1|14
CAWSGGTGIHEQYF
TGTGCCTGGAGTGGTGGGACAGGGATCCACGAGCAGTACTTC
>NA|TRBJ2-7|TRBV29-1|TRBD1|14
CSVERTGSSYEQYF
TGCAGCGTTGAAAGGACAGGGAGCTCCTACGAGCAGTACTTC
>NA|TRBJ1-4|TRBV29-1|NA|12
CSVRQTNEKLFF
TGCAGCGTTAGACAGACTAATGAAAAACTGTTTTTT
>few|TRBJ2-1|TRBV18|NA|17
CASSVNSGVVADDEQFF
TGTGCCAGCTCAGTCAACTCGGGGGTCGTCGCTGATGATGAGCAGTTCTTC
>NA|TRBJ1-2|TRBV3-1|NA|11
CASSQGSGYTF
TGTGCCAGCAGCCAGGGGTCTGGCTACACCTTC
>few|TRBJ2-4|TRBV5-6|NA|14
CASTTGRAGNIQYF
TGTGCCAGCACCACTGGAAGGGCGGGAAACATTCAGTACTTC
>few|TRBJ1-6|TRBV11-2|TRBD1|20
CASSLDRDSLQSSYNSPLHF
TGTGCCAGCAGCTTAGATCGGGACAGCCTACAGAGCTCCTATAATTCACCCCTCCACTTT
>NA|TRBJ2-7|TRBV9|NA|15
CASSVATGVSYEQYF
TGTGCCAGCAGCGTAGCTACGGGGGTCTCCTACGAGCAGTACTTC
>many|TRBJ1-4|TRBV18|NA|15
CASSLEGATNEKLFF
TGTGCCAGCTCACTCGAAGGGGCGACTAATGAAAAACTGTTTTTT
>NA|TRBJ2-1|TRBV2|NA|15
CASSATGTLSDEQFF
TGTGCCAGCAGCGCTACAGGGACCCTATCCGATGAGCAGTTCTTC
>NA|TRBJ1-1|TRBV6-2/TRBV6-3|NA|16
CASSYNPGLQNTEAFF
TGTGCCAGCAGTTACAACCCGGGACTGCAGAACACTGAAGCTTTCTTT
>few|TRBJ1-6|TRBV2|NA|16
CASSEYKAVYNSPLHF
TGTGCCAGCAGTGAATATAAGGCAGTCTATAATTCACCCCTCCACTTT
>few|TRBJ2-7|TRBV5-1|TRBD2|15
CASSLETSGKYEQYF
TGCGCCAGCAGCTTGGAGACTAGCGGGAAGTACGAGCAGTACTTC
>NA|TRBJ2-2|TRBV30|NA|13
CAWRLANTGELFF
TGTGCCTGGCGGCTTGCGAACACCGGGGAGCTGTTTTTT
>many|TRBJ2-2|TRBV5-1|NA|14
CASSLDINTGELFF
TGCGCCAGCAGCCTCGACATTAACACCGGGGAGCTGTTTTTT
>few|TRBJ2-4|TRBV20-1|NA|15
CSSPGVDLAKNIQYF
TGCAGCTCCCCGGGAGTTGATTTGGCCAAAAACATTCAGTACTTC
>many|TRBJ1-2|TRBV12-3/TRBV12-4|NA|13
CASSQQGIDGYTF
TGTGCCAGCAGCCAACAGGGAATCGATGGCTACACCTTC
>NA|TRBJ2-1|TRBV2|TRBD1|11
CASNRGPEQFF
TGTGCCAGCAACAGGGGTCCCGAGCAGTTCTTC
>NA|TRBJ2-1|TRBV7-2|TRBD1|15
CASSQQGTPYNEQFF
TGTGCCAGCAGTCAACAGGGGACCCCCTACAATGAGCAGTTCTTC
>NA|TRBJ2-1|TRBV5-6|NA|16
CASSFGGPSSYNEQFF
TGTGCCAGCAGCTTCGGGGGCCCCTCCTCCTACAATGAGCAGTTCTTC
>few|TRBJ2-5|TRBV20-1|NA|12
CSLVVGPETQYF
TGCAGTCTAGTCGTGGGCCCGGAGACCCAGTACTTC